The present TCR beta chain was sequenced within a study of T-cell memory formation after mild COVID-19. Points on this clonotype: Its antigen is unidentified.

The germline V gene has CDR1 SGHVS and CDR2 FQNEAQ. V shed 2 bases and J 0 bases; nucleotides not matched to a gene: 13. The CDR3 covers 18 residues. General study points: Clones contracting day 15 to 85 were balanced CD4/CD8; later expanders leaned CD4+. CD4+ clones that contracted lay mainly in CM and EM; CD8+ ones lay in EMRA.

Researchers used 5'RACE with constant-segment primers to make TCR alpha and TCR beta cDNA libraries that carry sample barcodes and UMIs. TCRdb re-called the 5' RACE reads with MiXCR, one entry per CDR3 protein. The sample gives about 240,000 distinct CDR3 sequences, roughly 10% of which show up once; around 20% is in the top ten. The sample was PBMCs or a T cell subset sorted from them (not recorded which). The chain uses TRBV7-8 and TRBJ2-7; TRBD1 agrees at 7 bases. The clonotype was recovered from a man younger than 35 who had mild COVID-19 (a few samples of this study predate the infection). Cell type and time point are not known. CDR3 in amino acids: CASSLPVSTGPSSYEQYF. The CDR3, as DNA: TGTGCCAGCAGCTTACCGGTATCGACAGGGCCTAGCTCCTACGAGCAGTACTTC. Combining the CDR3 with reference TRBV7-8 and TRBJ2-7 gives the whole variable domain GAGVSQSPRYKVAKRGQDVALRCDPISGHVSLFWYQQALGQGPEFLTYFQNEAQLDKSGLPSDRFFAERPEGSVSTLKIQRTQQEDSAVYLCASSLPVSTGPSSYEQYFGPGTRLTVT.